This T cell receptor beta chain comes out of a study of blood T cell repertoires in COVID-19. Study-wide background: Sources were T cells, B-cell-depleted T cells, or PBMCs; the material itself was cDNA or gDNA.

Germline CDR1 and CDR2: LNHDA and SQIVND (reference sequence). Deletions cut 0 bases from V and 9 bases from J, with 9 bases between. The CDR3 has 13 residues. Assay used: immunoSEQ multiplex PCR; TCRdb lists only in-frame clones, some missing. The sample has about 240,000 clones, approximately 90% seen once. This sequence joins TRBV19 and TRBJ1-5; D is undetermined. Sequencing used PBMCs or T cells enriched from blood (not recorded which). This TCR derives from a woman aged 30 to 39 who had recovered from COVID-19. CDR3 DNA sequence: TGTGCCAGTAGTATAGACCCCCTTAGGCCCCAGCATTTT. Translated: CASSIDPLRPQHF.